The T cell receptor (beta chain) under discussion was sequenced for a study of cytomegalovirus exposure and HLA in healthy donors. With 60 Vbeta and 13 Jbeta primers, the PCR was carried out. Libraries were prepared by immunoSEQ multiplex PCR; TCRdb keeps only in-frame clonotypes and omits some of them. This sample has roughly 190,000 clones, with 77% found just once. Study-wide findings and caveats: Sequence variants that were highly shared formed a cluster that was likely a sequencing artifact. It was reported that TCR beta sequences correctly inferred the HLA-A and HLA-B alleles for most subjects.

Comments on this clone: Its antigen remains unknown.

There are 17 residues in the CDR3. The V segment lost 1 base and the J segment 2 bases; nucleotides outside the gene matches: 8. Germline CDR1 is SGHVS and CDR2 is FNYEAQ. This chain links TRBV7-6 with TRBJ1-5; 7 nucleotides match TRBD1. Sequencing was carried out using PBMCs. This TCR was recovered from a female donor in good health and CMV-seronegative. Written as DNA, the CDR3 is TGTGCCAGCAGCTTAGAAGTAGGGACAGTGGGCAATCAGCCCCAGCATTTT. Translated: CASSLEVGTVGNQPQHF.